The clone carrying this T cell receptor beta chain was observed a few times. Each individual donor underwent a draw of 8 to 10 milliliters of peripheral blood. Total RNA, at least 5.5 micrograms per sample, came from PBMCs. The authors ran a second PCR of about 6 to 11 cycles using a sample-barcoded 5' primer and a J-beta primer mix. Via MiXCR, TCRdb re-called the 5' RACE reads, giving one row per CDR3 protein. Of around 750,000 distinct CDR3 sequences in the sample, 50% to 65% were seen once. These data come from a study of blood T cells in healthy people across ages. This clonotype originated in a man of 80 years or more in good health. Sequenced material: blood.

This CDR3 is CASSQVAGKETQYF. CDR3 sequence (DNA): TGTGCCAGCAGCCAAGTAGCAGGGAAGGAGACCCAGTACTTC. This chain uses TRBV4-2 with TRBJ2-5; D might be TRBD1 (5 bases). The CDR3 contains 14 residues. CDR1 is LGHNA and CDR2 is YNFKEQ in the germline V gene. The V end lost 1 base, the J end lost 5 bases, and 11 bases lay between the germline ends.